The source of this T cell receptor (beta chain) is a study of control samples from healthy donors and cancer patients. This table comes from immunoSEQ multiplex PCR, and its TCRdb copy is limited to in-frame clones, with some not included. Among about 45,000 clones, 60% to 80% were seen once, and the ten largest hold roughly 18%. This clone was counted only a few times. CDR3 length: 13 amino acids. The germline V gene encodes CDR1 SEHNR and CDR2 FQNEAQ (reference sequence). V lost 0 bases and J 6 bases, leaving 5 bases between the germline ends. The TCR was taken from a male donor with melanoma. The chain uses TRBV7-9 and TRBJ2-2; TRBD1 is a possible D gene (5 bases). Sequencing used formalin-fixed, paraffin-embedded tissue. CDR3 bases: TGTGCCAGCAGCTTAGCAGGGGCCGGGGAGCTGTTTTTT. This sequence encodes CASSLAGAGELFF.